The T cell receptor (beta chain) under discussion was sequenced for a study of CD8+ T cells in alopecia areata. The ends were cut back, 3 bases at V and 0 bases at J, with 3 bases in the middle. The CDR3 totals 13 residues. Germline CDR1 and CDR2: SEHNR and FQNEAQ (reference sequence). TCR sequencing used cDNA made by reverse transcription of extracted RNA. TCRdb keeps only in-frame clones here, not all; method: immunoSEQ multiplex PCR. This repertoire shows some 200,000 clones, roughly 64% found once; its top ten account for 5% to 6%. Treatment denoted: oral pan-JAK inhibitor, 5-10 mg twice daily. The material sequenced was CD4+ T cells sorted from blood, taken at week 24, from a patient treated with tofacitinib. This clonotype originated in a human donor with alopecia areata. V is TRBV7-9 and J is TRBJ1-3; no definite D call. The CDR3 loop reads CASSFGSGNTIYF. Here the CDR3 DNA reads TGTGCCAGCAGCTTTGGCTCTGGAAACACCATATATTTT.